One sample yielded the 16 T cell receptor beta chains listed below, sequenced in a study of blood T cell repertoires in COVID-19. Using immunoSEQ multiplex PCR, the repertoire was profiled, and TCRdb retains in-frame clones only, with some absent. Of over 250,000 clones listed, over 70% are singletons. The sequenced sample was peripheral blood. The receptors derive from a woman aged 40 to 55 who had recovered from COVID-19.

V and J are TRBV5-1 and TRBJ2-7; 9 bases line up with TRBD2. The CDR3 runs 16 residues. Trimming at V came to 0 bases and at J to 6 bases, leaving 10 bases not matched to a gene. Germline-derived CDR1 and CDR2 are SGHRS and YFSETQ. For the CDR3, the DNA is TGCGCCAGCAGCTTGGTACTAGCGGGCCGGGGGGGCGAGCAGTACTTC. It specifies CASSLVLAGRGGEQYF. The variable domain in full, completed from reference TRBV5-1 and TRBJ2-7, reads KAGVTQTPRYLIKTRGQQVTLSCSPISGHRSVSWYQQTPGQGLQFLFEYFSETQRNKGNFPGRFSGRQFSNSRSEMNVSTLELGDSALYLCASSLVLAGRGGEQYFGPGTRLTVT.

This chain links TRBV10-3 with TRBJ2-3; 7 nucleotides match TRBD1. This CDR3 comprises 13 residues. In germline, CDR1 is ENHRY, CDR2 SYGVKD. The V and J ends lost 6 bases and 1 base, in that order; junction bases with no gene match: 1. CDR3 sequence reads: CAIRGQGTDTQYF. CDR3 nucleotide sequence: TGTGCCATCAGAGGACAGGGCACAGATACGCAGTATTTT.

This rearrangement joins TRBV5-6 to TRBJ1-5; D is unclear. This CDR3 is built from 17 residues. The V end lost 2 bases, the J end lost 0 bases, and 15 bases lay between the germline ends. Per the germline V gene, CDR1 is SGHDT and CDR2 is YYEEEE. CDR3 amino acids: CASSLYLEYHSNQPQHF. CDR3 nucleotide sequence: TGTGCCAGCAGCTTATACCTCGAGTACCATAGCAATCAGCCCCAGCATTTT.

The chain uses TRBV6-6 and TRBJ2-3; TRBD2 aligns across 9 bases. The junction had 9 bases not matched to a gene; V was cut back by 5 bases and J by 0 bases. This CDR3 is built from 17 residues. Germline V gene data show CDR1 as MNHNY and CDR2 as SVGAGI (reference sequence). For the CDR3, the DNA is TGTGCCAGCAGTCCTCTTCCGACTAGCGGAAGCACAGATACGCAGTATTTT. Amino acids: CASSPLPTSGSTDTQYF.

The rearrangement joins TRBV7-8 to TRBJ2-7; 7 positions match TRBD1. V lost 5 bases, J lost 0 bases, and 7 bases stayed unmatched. Germline-derived CDR1 and CDR2 are SGHVS and FQNEAQ. This CDR3 is 15 amino acids long. The CDR3 spells CASSPDRENSYEQYF. The CDR3 bases are TGTGCCAGCAGCCCTGACAGGGAAAACTCCTACGAGCAGTACTTC. Based on the CDR3 plus reference TRBV7-8 and TRBJ2-7, the full variable domain is GAGVSQSPRYKVAKRGQDVALRCDPISGHVSLFWYQQALGQGPEFLTYFQNEAQLDKSGLPSDRFFAERPEGSVSTLKIQRTQQEDSAVYLCASSPDRENSYEQYFGPGTRLTVT.

For the CDR3, the DNA is TGTGCCAGCAGCTCACAAACAGGGGGCGTAGGGGGCTACACCTTC. Translated: CASSSQTGGVGGYTF. V is TRBV9 and J is TRBJ1-2; 9 bases fit TRBD1. The CDR3 is 15 amino acids. Germline V CDR1 and CDR2: SGDLS, YYNGEE. Trimming at V came to 4 bases and at J to 8 bases, leaving 12 bases not matched to a gene. Variable domain in full (rest from reference TRBV9 and TRBJ1-2): DSGVTQTPKHLITATGQRVTLRCSPRSGDLSVYWYQQSLDQGLQFLIQYYNGEERAKGNILERFSAQQFPDLHSELNLSSLELGDSALYFCASSSQTGGVGGYTFGSGTRLTVV.

This clone was picked up one time. The genes are TRBV6-5 and TRBJ1-2; TRBD1 aligns across 8 bases. The CDR3 has 14 amino acids. Germline V gene lookup returns CDR1 MNHEY and CDR2 SVGAGI. With V trimmed by 4 bases and J by 6 bases, 7 bases remained unmatched. The CDR3 region has the DNA TGTGCCAGCAGTTCCGCAGGGGGCGCGGATGGCTACACCTTC. Residues: CASSSAGGADGYTF.

The chain couples TRBV18 to TRBJ2-7; tentative D call: TRBD1 (5 bases). CDR1 is KGHSH and CDR2 is LQKENI in the germline V gene. The CDR3 loop spans 14 amino acids. Trimming pared 3 bases from V and 3 bases from J, leaving 12 bases between. The CDR3 nucleotides are TGTGCCAGCTCACCCTTGGGCCAGGGCTACGAGCAGTACTTC. Translation gives CASSPLGQGYEQYF.

V usage is TRBV7-3 and J usage is TRBJ2-7; 11 bases agree with TRBD1. The CDR3 length is 13 residues. V trimming: 8 bases; J trimming: 8 bases; junction bases outside the gene matches: 8. Germline loops: CDR1 SGHTA, CDR2 FQGTGA. CDR3 sequence (DNA): TGTGCCAGCTCCCGGGACAGGGGGGGCCAGCAGTACTTC. Amino acids: CASSRDRGGQQYF. Full variable domain (outside the CDR3, taken from reference TRBV7-3 and TRBJ2-7): GAGVSQTPSNKVTEKGKYVELRCDPISGHTALYWYRQSLGQGPEFLIYFQGTGAADDSGLPNDRFFAVRPEGSVSTLKIQRTERGDSAVYLCASSRDRGGQQYFGPGTRLTVT.

The rearrangement joins TRBV19 to TRBJ2-5; D may be TRBD2 (6 bases). This CDR3 is built from 14 residues. Deletions cut 5 bases from V and 2 bases from J, with 12 bases between. The germline V gene encodes CDR1 LNHDA and CDR2 SQIVND (reference sequence). DNA of the CDR3: TGTGCCAGTAGTTCCCGGAGGGGACAAGAGACCCAGTACTTC. It encodes CASSSRRGQETQYF.

This rearrangement joins TRBV5-1 to TRBJ2-1; possibly TRBD2 for D (6 bases). The V and J ends lost 1 base and 6 bases respectively, with 14 bases between them. CDR3 length: 15 amino acids. Germline V gene data show CDR1 as SGHRS and CDR2 as YFSETQ. The CDR3 bases are TGCGCCAGCAGCTTGACGCGGGAACAGCCCAATGAGCAGTTCTTC. Translated: CASSLTREQPNEQFF.

This clone was found a few times. V and J are TRBV7-2 and TRBJ2-7, with TRBD1 identical over 9 bases. This CDR3 contains 13 residues. Germline CDR1 is SGHTA and CDR2 is FQGNSA. V lost 3 bases, J lost 5 bases, and 2 bases stayed unmatched. The CDR3 DNA follows: TGTGCCAGCAGCTTTGACAGGGGGAACGAGCAGTACTTC. It codes for CASSFDRGNEQYF.

The gene calls are TRBV18 and TRBJ1-4, with TRBD1 identical over 11 bases. Germline CDR1 is KGHSH and CDR2 is LQKENI. The CDR3 consists of 16 residues. V lost 4 bases and J lost 0; bases outside the gene matches: 1. The CDR3 region is CASSRGQGATNEKLFF. Written as DNA, the CDR3 is TGTGCCAGCTCACGGGGACAGGGGGCAACTAATGAAAAACTGTTTTTT.

The V gene is TRBV7-8, the J gene TRBJ1-3; D remains unclear. The V gene's germline CDR1 is SGHVS and CDR2 FQNEAQ. The length of the CDR3 is 15 residues. V lost 1 base to trimming and J lost 0 bases, with 7 bases between them. The CDR3 loop reads CASSLVLPSGNTIYF. The CDR3 DNA is TGTGCCAGCAGCTTAGTACTGCCCTCTGGAAACACCATATATTTT.

This clone occurred once. The chain couples TRBV7-2 to TRBJ1-1; D call uncertain. Germline V gives CDR1 SGHTA, CDR2 FQGNSA. V was clipped by 5 bases and J by 0 bases, with 7 bases between them. CDR3 length equals 13 residues. The chain's CDR3 is CASSRGMNTEAFF. CDR3 DNA sequence: TGTGCCAGCAGCCGGGGTATGAACACTGAAGCTTTCTTT.

The CDR3 region is CAWSLTGISQPQHF. The DNA for the CDR3 is TGTGCCTGGAGCTTAACCGGGATCAGTCAGCCCCAGCATTTT. The chain combines TRBV30 with TRBJ1-5; D is unresolved. V was shortened by 3 bases and J by 6 bases, with 15 bases between the two germline ends. Germline CDR1 reads GTSNPN; CDR2 reads SVGIG (reference sequence). The CDR3 is made up of 14 amino acids.